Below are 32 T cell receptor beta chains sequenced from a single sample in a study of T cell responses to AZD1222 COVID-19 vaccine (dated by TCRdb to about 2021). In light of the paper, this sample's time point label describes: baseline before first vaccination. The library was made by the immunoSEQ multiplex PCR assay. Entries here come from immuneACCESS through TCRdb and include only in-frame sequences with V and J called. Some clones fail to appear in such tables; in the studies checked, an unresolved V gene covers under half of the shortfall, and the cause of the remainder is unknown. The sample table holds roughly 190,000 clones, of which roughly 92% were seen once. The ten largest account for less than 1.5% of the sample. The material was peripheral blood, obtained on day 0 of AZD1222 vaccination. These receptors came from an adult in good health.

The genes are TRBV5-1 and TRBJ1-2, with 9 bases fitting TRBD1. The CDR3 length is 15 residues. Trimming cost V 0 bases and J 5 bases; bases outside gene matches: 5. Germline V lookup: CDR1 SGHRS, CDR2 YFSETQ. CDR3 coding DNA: TGCGCCAGCAGCTTGGGTGCGGACAGGGGTTATGGCTACACCTTC. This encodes CASSLGADRGYGYTF.

In nucleotides, the CDR3 is TGTGCCAGCAGCGTAGAGGGCGCTGCTGTGCAGTACTTC. This encodes CASSVEGAAVQYF. This rearrangement joins TRBV9 to TRBJ2-7; D unclear. Trimming cost V 0 bases and J 9 bases, with 13 bases left between them. Germline values: CDR1 SGDLS, CDR2 YYNGEE. The CDR3 contains 13 residues. Full variable domain (outside the CDR3, taken from reference TRBV9 and TRBJ2-7): DSGVTQTPKHLITATGQRVTLRCSPRSGDLSVYWYQQSLDQGLQFLIQYYNGEERAKGNILERFSAQQFPDLHSELNLSSLELGDSALYFCASSVEGAAVQYFGPGTRLTVT.

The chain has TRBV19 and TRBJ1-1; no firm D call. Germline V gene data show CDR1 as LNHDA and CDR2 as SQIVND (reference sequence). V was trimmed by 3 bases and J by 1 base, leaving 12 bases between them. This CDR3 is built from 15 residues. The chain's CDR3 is CASSMRTGQNTEAFF. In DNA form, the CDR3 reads TGTGCCAGTAGTATGCGGACCGGGCAGAACACTGAAGCTTTCTTT.

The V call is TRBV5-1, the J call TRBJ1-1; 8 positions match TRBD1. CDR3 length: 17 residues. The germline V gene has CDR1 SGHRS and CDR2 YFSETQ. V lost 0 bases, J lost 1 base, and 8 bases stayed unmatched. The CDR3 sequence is CASSLAGPGGGNTEAFF. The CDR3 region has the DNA TGCGCCAGCAGCTTGGCGGGACCAGGGGGCGGGAACACTGAAGCTTTCTTT. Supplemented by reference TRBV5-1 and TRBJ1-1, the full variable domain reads KAGVTQTPRYLIKTRGQQVTLSCSPISGHRSVSWYQQTPGQGLQFLFEYFSETQRNKGNFPGRFSGRQFSNSRSEMNVSTLELGDSALYLCASSLAGPGGGNTEAFFGQGTRLTVV.

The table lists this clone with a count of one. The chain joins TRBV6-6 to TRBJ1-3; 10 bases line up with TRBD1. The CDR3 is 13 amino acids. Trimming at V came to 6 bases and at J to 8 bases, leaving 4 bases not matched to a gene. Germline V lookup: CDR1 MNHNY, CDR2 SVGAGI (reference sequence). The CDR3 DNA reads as TGTGCCAGCAGAGACAGGGGGCGCGACACCATATATTTT. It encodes CASRDRGRDTIYF.

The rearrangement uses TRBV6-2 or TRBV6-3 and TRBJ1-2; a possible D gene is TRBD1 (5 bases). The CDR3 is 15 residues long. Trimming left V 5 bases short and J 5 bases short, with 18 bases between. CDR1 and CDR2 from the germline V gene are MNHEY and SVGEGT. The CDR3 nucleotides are TGTGCCAGCAGTGACCCCGGCAGGGTAGCTTATGGCTACACCTTC. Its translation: CASSDPGRVAYGYTF.

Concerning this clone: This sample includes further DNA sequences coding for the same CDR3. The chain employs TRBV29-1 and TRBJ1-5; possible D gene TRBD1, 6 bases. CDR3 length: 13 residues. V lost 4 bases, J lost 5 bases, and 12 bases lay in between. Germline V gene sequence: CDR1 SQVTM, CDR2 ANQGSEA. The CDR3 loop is CSVGGGGDQPQHF. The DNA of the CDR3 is TGCAGCGTTGGGGGGGGCGGTGATCAGCCCCAGCATTTT.

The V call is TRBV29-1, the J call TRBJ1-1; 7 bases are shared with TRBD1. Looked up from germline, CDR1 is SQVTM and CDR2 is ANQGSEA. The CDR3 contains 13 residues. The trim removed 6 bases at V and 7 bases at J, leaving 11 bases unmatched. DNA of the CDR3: TGCAGCGTAAAACCAGACAGGGTGGGTGAAGCTTTCTTT. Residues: CSVKPDRVGEAFF.

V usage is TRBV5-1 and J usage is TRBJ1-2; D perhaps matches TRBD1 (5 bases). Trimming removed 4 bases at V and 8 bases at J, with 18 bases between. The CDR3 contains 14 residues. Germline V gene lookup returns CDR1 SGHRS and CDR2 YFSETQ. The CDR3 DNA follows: TGCGCCAGCAGCCTGCCCAGGGTCGGGGAGGGCTACACCTTC. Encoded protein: CASSLPRVGEGYTF.

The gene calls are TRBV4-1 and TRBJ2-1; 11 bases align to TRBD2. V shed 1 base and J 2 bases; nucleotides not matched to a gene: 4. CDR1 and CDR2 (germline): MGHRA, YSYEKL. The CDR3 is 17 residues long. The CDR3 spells CASSQVLSGGAYNEQFF. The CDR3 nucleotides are TGCGCCAGCAGCCAAGTACTTAGCGGGGGGGCCTACAATGAGCAGTTCTTC.

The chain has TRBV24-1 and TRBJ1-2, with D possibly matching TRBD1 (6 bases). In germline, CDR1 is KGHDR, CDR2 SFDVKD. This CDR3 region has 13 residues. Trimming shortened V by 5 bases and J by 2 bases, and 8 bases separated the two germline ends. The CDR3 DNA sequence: TGTGCCACCAGTGTGGGACAAAACTATGGCTACACCTTC. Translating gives CATSVGQNYGYTF.

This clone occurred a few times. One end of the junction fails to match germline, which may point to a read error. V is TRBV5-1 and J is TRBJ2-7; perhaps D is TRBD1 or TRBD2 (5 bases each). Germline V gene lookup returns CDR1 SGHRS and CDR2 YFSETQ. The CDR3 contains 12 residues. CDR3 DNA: TGCGCCAGCAGCTTGGCCTCAGGGACCCCACGGTTC. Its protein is CASSLASGTPRF. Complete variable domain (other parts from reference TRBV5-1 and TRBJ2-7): KAGVTQTPRYLIKTRGQQVTLSCSPISGHRSVSWYQQTPGQGLQFLFEYFSETQRNKGNFPGRFSGRQFSNSRSEMNVSTLELGDSALYLCASSLASGTPRFGPGTRLTVT.

CDR3: CASSLEAGKAFF. The DNA for the CDR3 is TGTGCCAGCAGCTTAGAAGCCGGGAAAGCTTTCTTT. This chain joins TRBV7-3 and TRBJ1-1; D is ambiguous. Trimming pared 2 bases from V and 9 bases from J, leaving 10 bases between. Germline V gene sequence: CDR1 SGHTA, CDR2 FQGTGA. CDR3 length: 12 amino acids.

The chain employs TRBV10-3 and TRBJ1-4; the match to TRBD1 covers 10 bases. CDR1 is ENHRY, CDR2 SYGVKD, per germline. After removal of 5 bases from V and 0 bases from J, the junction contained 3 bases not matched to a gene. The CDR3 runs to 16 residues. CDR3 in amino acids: CAISPGQGATNEKLFF. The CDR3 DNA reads TGTGCCATCAGTCCTGGACAGGGGGCAACTAATGAAAAACTGTTTTTT.

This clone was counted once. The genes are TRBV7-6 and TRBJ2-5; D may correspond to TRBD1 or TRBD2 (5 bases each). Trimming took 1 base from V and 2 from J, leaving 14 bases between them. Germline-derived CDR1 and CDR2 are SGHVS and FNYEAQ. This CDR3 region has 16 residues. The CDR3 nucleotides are TGTGCCAGCAGCTTAGGGCGGGCTTGGGGGCAAGAGACCCAGTACTTC. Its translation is CASSLGRAWGQETQYF.

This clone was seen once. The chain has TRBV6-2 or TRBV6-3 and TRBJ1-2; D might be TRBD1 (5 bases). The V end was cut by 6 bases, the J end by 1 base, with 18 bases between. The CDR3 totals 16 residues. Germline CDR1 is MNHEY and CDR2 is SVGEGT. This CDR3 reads CASRPIPGRVNYGYTF. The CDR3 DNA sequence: TGTGCCAGCAGACCTATTCCGGGACGGGTTAACTATGGCTACACCTTC.

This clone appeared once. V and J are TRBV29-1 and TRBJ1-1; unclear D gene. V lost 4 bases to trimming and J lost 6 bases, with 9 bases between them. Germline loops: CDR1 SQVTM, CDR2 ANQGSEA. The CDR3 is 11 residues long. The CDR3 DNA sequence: TGCAGCGTTGGACCGAGACCTGAAGCTTTCTTT. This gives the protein CSVGPRPEAFF.

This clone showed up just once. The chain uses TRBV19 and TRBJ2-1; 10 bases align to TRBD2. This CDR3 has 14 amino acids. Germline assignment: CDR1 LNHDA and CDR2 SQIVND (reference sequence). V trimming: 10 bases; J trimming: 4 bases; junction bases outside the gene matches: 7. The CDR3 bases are TGTGCCACCGAGCGGGGGGGCGGGTACAATGAGCAGTTCTTC. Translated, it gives CATERGGGYNEQFF.

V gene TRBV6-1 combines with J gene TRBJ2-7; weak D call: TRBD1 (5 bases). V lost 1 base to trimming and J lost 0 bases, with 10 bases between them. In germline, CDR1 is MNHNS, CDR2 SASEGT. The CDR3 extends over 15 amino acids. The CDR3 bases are TGTGCCAGCAGTGAAGGACAGTACAACTCCTACGAGCAGTACTTC. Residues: CASSEGQYNSYEQYF.

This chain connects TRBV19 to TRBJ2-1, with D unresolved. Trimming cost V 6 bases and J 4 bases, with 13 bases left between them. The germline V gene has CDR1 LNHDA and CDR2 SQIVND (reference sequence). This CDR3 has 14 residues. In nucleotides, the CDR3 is TGTGCCAGTAGGATTCGACAACCGTACAATGAGCAGTTCTTC. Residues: CASRIRQPYNEQFF.

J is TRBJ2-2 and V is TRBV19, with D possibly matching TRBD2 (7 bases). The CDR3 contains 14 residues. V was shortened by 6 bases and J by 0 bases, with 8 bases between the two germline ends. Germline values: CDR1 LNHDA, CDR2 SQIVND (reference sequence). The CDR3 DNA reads TGTGCCAGTAGCGGGGGGCCGAACACCGGGGAGCTGTTTTTT. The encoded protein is CASSGGPNTGELFF.

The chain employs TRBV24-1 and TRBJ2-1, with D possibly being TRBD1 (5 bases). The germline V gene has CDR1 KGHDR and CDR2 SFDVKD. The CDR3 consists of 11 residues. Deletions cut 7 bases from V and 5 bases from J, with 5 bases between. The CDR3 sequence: CATRGDNEQFF. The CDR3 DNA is TGTGCCACCAGAGGGGACAATGAGCAGTTCTTC.

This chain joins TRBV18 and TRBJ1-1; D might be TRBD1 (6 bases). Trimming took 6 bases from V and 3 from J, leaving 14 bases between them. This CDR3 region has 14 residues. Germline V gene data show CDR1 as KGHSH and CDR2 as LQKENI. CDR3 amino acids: CASSPREGDTEAFF. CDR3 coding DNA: TGTGCCAGCTCCCCCCGGGAGGGGGACACTGAAGCTTTCTTT. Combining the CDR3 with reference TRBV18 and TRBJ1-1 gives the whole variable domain NAGVMQNPRHLVRRRGQEARLRCSPMKGHSHVYWYRQLPEEGLKFMVYLQKENIIDESGMPKERFSAEFPKEGPSILRIQQVVRGDSAAYFCASSPREGDTEAFFGQGTRLTVV.

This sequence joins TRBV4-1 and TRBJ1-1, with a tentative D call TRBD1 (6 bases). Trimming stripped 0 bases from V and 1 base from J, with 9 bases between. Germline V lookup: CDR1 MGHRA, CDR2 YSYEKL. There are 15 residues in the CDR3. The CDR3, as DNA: TGCGCCAGCAGCCAAGAAGGGGGAGCGAACACTGAAGCTTTCTTT. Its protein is CASSQEGGANTEAFF.

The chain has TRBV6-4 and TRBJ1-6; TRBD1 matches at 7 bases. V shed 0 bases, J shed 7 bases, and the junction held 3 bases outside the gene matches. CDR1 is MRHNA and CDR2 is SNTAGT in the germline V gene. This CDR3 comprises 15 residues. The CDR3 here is CASSDSGTANSPLHF. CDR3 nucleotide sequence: TGTGCCAGCAGTGACTCGGGGACAGCGAATTCACCCCTCCACTTT.

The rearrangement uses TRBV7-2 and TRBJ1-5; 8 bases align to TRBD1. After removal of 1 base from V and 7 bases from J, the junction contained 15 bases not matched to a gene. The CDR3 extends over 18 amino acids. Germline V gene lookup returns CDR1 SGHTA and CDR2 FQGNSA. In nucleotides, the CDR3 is TGTGCCAGCAGCTTAGGGGCCCAGGGGGCATTTTTGGGACAGCCCCAGCATTTT. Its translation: CASSLGAQGAFLGQPQHF.

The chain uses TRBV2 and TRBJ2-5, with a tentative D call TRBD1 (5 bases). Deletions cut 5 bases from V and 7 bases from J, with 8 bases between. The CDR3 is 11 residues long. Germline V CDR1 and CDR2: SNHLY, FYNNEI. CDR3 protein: CASSQGSTQYF. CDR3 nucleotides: TGTGCCAGCAGTCAGGGATCGACCCAGTACTTC.

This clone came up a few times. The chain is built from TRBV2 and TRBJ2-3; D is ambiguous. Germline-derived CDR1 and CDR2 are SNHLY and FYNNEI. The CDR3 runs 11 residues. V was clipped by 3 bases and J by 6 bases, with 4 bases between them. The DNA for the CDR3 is TGTGCCAGCAGTGAGGTGGATACGCAGTATTTT. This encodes CASSEVDTQYF.

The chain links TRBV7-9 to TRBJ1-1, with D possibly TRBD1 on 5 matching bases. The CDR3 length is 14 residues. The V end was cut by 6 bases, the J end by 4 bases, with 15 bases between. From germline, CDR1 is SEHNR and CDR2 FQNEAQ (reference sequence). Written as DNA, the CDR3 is TGTGCCAGCAGTTCCGGGCCCGGGGCCACTGAAGCTTTCTTT. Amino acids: CASSSGPGATEAFF.

CDR3 region: CASSSRELGGNYGYTF. DNA for the CDR3: TGTGCCAGCAGCTCACGGGAGTTAGGTGGTAACTATGGCTACACCTTC. The chain uses TRBV5-6 and TRBJ1-2; D gene unclear. The length of the CDR3 is 16 residues. Germline V gives CDR1 SGHDT, CDR2 YYEEEE. The V end lost 3 bases, the J end lost 1 base, and 16 bases lay between the germline ends.

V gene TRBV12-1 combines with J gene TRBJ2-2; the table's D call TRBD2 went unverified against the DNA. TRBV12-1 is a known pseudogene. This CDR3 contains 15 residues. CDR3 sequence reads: CASSLAGGNTGELFF. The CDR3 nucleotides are TGTGCCAGCAGCTTAGCGGGGGGGAACACCGGGGAGCTGTTTTTT.

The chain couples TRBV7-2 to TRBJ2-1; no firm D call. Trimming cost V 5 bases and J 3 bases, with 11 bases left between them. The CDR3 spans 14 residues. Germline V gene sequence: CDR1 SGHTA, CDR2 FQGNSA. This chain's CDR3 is CASSPSVNYNEQFF. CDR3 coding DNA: TGTGCCAGCAGCCCGTCGGTAAACTACAATGAGCAGTTCTTC. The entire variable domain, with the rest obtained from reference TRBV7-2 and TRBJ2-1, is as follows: GAGVSQSPSNKVTEKGKDVELRCDPISGHTALYWYRQSLGQGLEFLIYFQGNSAPDKSGLPSDRFSAERTGGSVSTLTIQRTQQEDSAVYLCASSPSVNYNEQFFGPGTRLTVL.